What follows are 24 T cell receptor beta chains derived from one specimen sequenced in a study of blood T cell repertoires in COVID-19. The table came from immunoSEQ multiplex PCR; TCRdb's copy has only in-frame clones and leaves some out. The sample shows about 150,000 clones, around 80% of them seen only once. Sequenced material: peripheral blood. Source of these receptors: a woman between 45 and 65 years old with acute or convalescent COVID-19.

In its sample, this clone was seen a few times. CDR3 sequence: CASSLVGTGQNTEAFF. CDR3 bases: TGCGCCAGCAGCTTGGTGGGGACAGGCCAGAACACTGAAGCTTTCTTT. This chain joins TRBV5-1 and TRBJ1-1; 8 nucleotides line up with TRBD1. The J segment lost 1 base and the V segment lost 0 bases, leaving 5 bases of the junction unmatched. The CDR3 runs 16 residues. The germline gives CDR1 SGHRS, CDR2 YFSETQ.

This clone was recorded only once. This sequence joins TRBV29-1 and TRBJ1-1; TRBD1 agrees at 7 bases. Trimming at V came to 3 bases and at J to 4 bases, leaving 2 bases not matched to a gene. This CDR3 has 12 residues. The germline V gene has CDR1 SQVTM and CDR2 ANQGSEA. The CDR3 loop is CSVDRGPTEAFF. The CDR3 coding sequence is TGCAGCGTTGATAGGGGGCCCACTGAAGCTTTCTTT.

The rearrangement joins TRBV13 to TRBJ2-7, with 14 bases aligning to TRBD2. The CDR3 loop spans 17 amino acids. Per germline, CDR1 PRHDT and CDR2 FYEKMQ (reference sequence). The ends lost 5 bases at V and 1 base at J; junction bases unmatched: 7. CDR3 DNA sequence: TGTGCCAGCAGCACGGGGACTAGCGGGAGAGGGTCCTACGAGCAGTACTTC. Protein product: CASSTGTSGRGSYEQYF.

V gene TRBV18 combines with J gene TRBJ1-2; a weak D match, TRBD1 (6 bases). Deletions cut 2 bases from V and 8 bases from J, with 12 bases between. This CDR3 has 13 amino acids. Germline CDR1 KGHSH, CDR2 LQKENI. The CDR3 region has the DNA TGTGCCAGCTCACCAAGCGGGGACAACGGCTACACCTTC. Protein: CASSPSGDNGYTF.

The V and J genes are TRBV4-2 and TRBJ2-5, with 11 bases matching TRBD2. The germline CDR1 and CDR2 sequences are LGHNA and YNFKEQ. This CDR3 spans 20 amino acids. The V gene end was trimmed by 0 bases and the J gene end by 5 bases; junction bases not matched to a gene: 17. The CDR3 nucleotides are TGTGCCAGCAGCCAAGATCTATCACTAGCGGGGGTTGTTAATTGGGAGACCCAGTACTTC. Its translation: CASSQDLSLAGVVNWETQYF.

The V call is TRBV5-4, the J call TRBJ2-1; weak D call: TRBD2 (6 bases). The V end was cut by 0 bases, the J end by 0 bases, with 10 bases between. This CDR3 comprises 16 residues. Germline CDR1 is SGHNT and CDR2 is YYREEE (reference sequence). This CDR3 is CASSLGGVSSYNEQFF. Here the CDR3 DNA reads TGTGCCAGCAGCTTGGGGGGGGTGAGCTCCTACAATGAGCAGTTCTTC.

The CDR3 DNA reads TGCGCCAGCAGCCCGGATACAGGGGACCTTACACCCCTCCACTTT. It codes for CASSPDTGDLTPLHF. This chain uses TRBV5-1 with TRBJ1-6; 7 bases line up with TRBD1. V lost 4 bases and J lost 11; bases outside the gene matches: 12. This CDR3 is 15 amino acids long. Looked up from germline, CDR1 is SGHRS and CDR2 is YFSETQ.

The rearrangement joins TRBV6-2 or TRBV6-3 to TRBJ1-4; 8 bases align to TRBD1. The length of the CDR3 is 17 residues. Germline values: CDR1 MNHEY, CDR2 SVGEGT. V dropped 4 bases and J dropped 0; count of bases not matched to a gene: 7. The DNA for the CDR3 is TGTGCCAGCAGTTTTCCAGGGGGCCCGACAACTAATGAAAAACTGTTTTTT. Translation gives CASSFPGGPTTNEKLFF.

The CDR3 region is CASSSRSGSWETQYF. The CDR3 DNA sequence: TGTGCCAGCAGCTCACGCAGCGGGAGCTGGGAGACCCAGTACTTC. This rearrangement joins TRBV7-8 to TRBJ2-5; 8 bases agree with TRBD2. J gave up 5 bases and V 4 bases, and 9 bases lay outside the gene matches. Germline V gene lookup returns CDR1 SGHVS and CDR2 FQNEAQ. The CDR3 runs 15 residues.

The V and J genes are TRBV29-1 and TRBJ2-4; D possibly corresponds to TRBD2 (5 bases). Trimming took off 7 bases at V and 0 bases at J, with 13 bases between the two ends. Looked up from germline, CDR1 is SQVTM and CDR2 is ANQGSEA. This CDR3 contains 14 residues. The CDR3: CSAEAGLAKNIQYF. The CDR3 nucleotides are TGCAGCGCCGAGGCAGGACTAGCCAAAAACATTCAGTACTTC.

The rearrangement links TRBV27 to TRBJ2-1, with 9 bases that match TRBD2. Per the germline V gene, CDR1 is MNHEY and CDR2 is SMNVEV (reference sequence). The CDR3 is made up of 15 amino acids. J lost 5 bases, V lost 6 bases, and 8 bases had no gene match. The chain's CDR3 is CASRVWLAGNNEQFF. The CDR3 coding sequence is TGTGCCAGCAGGGTTTGGCTAGCGGGAAACAATGAGCAGTTCTTC.

The rearrangement joins TRBV14 to TRBJ1-1, with D perhaps matching TRBD1 (6 bases). Trimming shortened V by 2 bases and J by 5 bases, and 9 bases separated the two germline ends. This CDR3 contains 13 residues. Per germline, CDR1 SGHDN and CDR2 FVKESK. CDR3 bases: TGTGCCAGCAGCCAACAGGGGCAGACTGAAGCTTTCTTT. Protein sequence: CASSQQGQTEAFF.

This clone was seen a few times. The V call is TRBV14, the J call TRBJ1-1; a possible D gene is TRBD1 (5 bases). Trimming left V 6 bases short and J 5 bases short, with 13 bases between. Germline V gene sequence: CDR1 SGHDN, CDR2 FVKESK. There are 13 residues in the CDR3. CDR3 residues: CASRKRQGTEAFF. The CDR3 DNA is TGTGCCAGCAGGAAAAGGCAGGGAACTGAAGCTTTCTTT.

The chain joins TRBV7-6 to TRBJ2-2; D call uncertain. Germline V CDR1 and CDR2: SGHVS, FNYEAQ. The V gene lost 5 bases and the J gene lost 6 bases, with 4 bases spanning the gap. The CDR3 sequence is 11 residues long. The CDR3 loop reads CASSLSGELFF. In DNA form, the CDR3 reads TGTGCCAGCAGCCTGTCCGGGGAGCTGTTTTTT.

DNA of the CDR3: TGCGCCAGCAGCTTGGGTAGCTCCTACAATGAGCAGTTCTTC. Protein product: CASSLGSSYNEQFF. The chain uses TRBV5-1 and TRBJ2-1, with unresolved D. Between the trimmed V and J ends, which lost 0 bases and 0 bases, there was a span of 4 bases. The CDR3 is made up of 14 amino acids. Germline V gives CDR1 SGHRS, CDR2 YFSETQ.

J is TRBJ2-7 and V is TRBV7-2; weak D call: TRBD1 (5 bases). Germline CDR1 SGHTA, CDR2 FQGNSA. The CDR3 contains 14 residues. V was clipped by 5 bases and J by 2 bases, with 13 bases between them. The CDR3 DNA follows: TGTGCCAGCAGCCCAGGACATAGAACCTACGAGCAGTACTTC. The encoded protein is CASSPGHRTYEQYF.

This clone was seen once. The sample carries other DNA sequences with the same CDR3. V gene TRBV9 combines with J gene TRBJ2-1; TRBD2 is a possible D gene (6 bases). CDR1 is SGDLS and CDR2 is YYNGEE in the germline V gene. Between the trimmed V and J ends, which lost 0 bases and 3 bases, there was a span of 10 bases. The CDR3 has 15 amino acids. The CDR3 loop is CASSVGGGSYNEQFF. CDR3 DNA: TGTGCCAGCAGCGTAGGAGGAGGGAGCTACAATGAGCAGTTCTTC.

J is TRBJ1-2 and V is TRBV28; unclear D gene. The CDR3 length is 17 residues. CDR1 and CDR2 from the germline V gene are MDHEN and SYDVKM. V was clipped by 4 bases and J by 1 base, with 19 bases between them. Here the CDR3 DNA reads TGTGCCAGCAGTTCCGTTTTGGGCGCTTCCGATAACTATGGCTACACCTTC. This encodes CASSSVLGASDNYGYTF.

The chain combines TRBV18 with TRBJ2-7, with 8 bases identical to TRBD2. With V trimmed by 4 bases and J by 3 bases, 8 bases remained unmatched. From germline, CDR1 is KGHSH and CDR2 LQKENI. The CDR3 contains 15 residues. CDR3 in DNA: TGTGCCAGCTCACTGAGAAGCGGGAGTGGCTACGAGCAGTACTTC. It is translated as CASSLRSGSGYEQYF.

This rearrangement joins TRBV29-1 to TRBJ1-1; 7 positions agree with TRBD1. CDR3 size: 14 residues. V shed 7 bases, J shed 4 bases, and the junction held 12 bases outside the gene matches. Germline CDR1 and CDR2: SQVTM and ANQGSEA. This CDR3 reads CSARQGRWATEAFF. The CDR3 nucleotides read TGCAGCGCCCGACAGGGTCGGTGGGCCACTGAAGCTTTCTTT.

Of note for this clone: Other DNA sequences in the sample encode the same CDR3. The gene calls are TRBV9 and TRBJ1-1, with 8 bases identical to TRBD1. Trimming cost V 0 bases and J 4 bases; bases outside gene matches: 2. The CDR3 spans 14 residues. The germline V gene encodes CDR1 SGDLS and CDR2 YYNGEE. The CDR3 DNA reads TGTGCCAGCAGCGTAGGAACAGGGGGCACTGAAGCTTTCTTT. It encodes CASSVGTGGTEAFF.

The chain is built from TRBV7-2 and TRBJ2-5; weak D call: TRBD1 (7 bases). Trimming removed 2 bases from V and 2 bases from J, with 15 bases in between. Per the germline V gene, CDR1 is SGHTA and CDR2 is FQGNSA. This CDR3 spans 16 amino acids. The CDR3 reads CASSLISGGTQETQYF. CDR3 nucleotides: TGTGCCAGCAGCTTAATTTCAGGGGGGACACAAGAGACCCAGTACTTC.

The chain combines TRBV12-3 or TRBV12-4 with TRBJ2-1; TRBD2 might be the D (6 bases). Trimming shortened V by 4 bases and J by 14 bases, and 15 bases separated the two germline ends. The CDR3 is 12 amino acids. CDR3 nucleotides: TGTGCCAGCAGTTCCCTGGGGGGTTCTGAGTTCTTC. Translated, it gives CASSSLGGSEFF.

This chain joins TRBV6-6 and TRBJ1-5; 7 nucleotides agree with TRBD1. Looked up from germline, CDR1 is MNHNY and CDR2 is SVGAGI (reference sequence). Germline trimming cut 4 bases from V and 4 bases from J; bases unmatched to any gene: 7. The CDR3 consists of 15 residues. The CDR3: CASSSRQGRNQPQHF. CDR3 nucleotide sequence: TGTGCCAGCAGTTCGCGACAGGGTAGGAATCAGCCCCAGCATTTT.